This T cell receptor (beta chain) was profiled in a study of blood T cell repertoires in COVID-19. Participants' own reports of clinical history determined their cohort assignment. Data came from immunoSEQ multiplex PCR; TCRdb stores just in-frame clones and leaves some out. The sample contains around 470,000 clones, 90% of which appear only once. Germline CDR1 and CDR2: SGHTS and YDEGEE. CDR3 length equals 16 residues. Trimming stripped 2 bases from V and 3 bases from J, with 15 bases between. The TCR sequence derives from a man aged 18 to 30 who had recovered from COVID-19. Specimen: PBMCs or T cells enriched from blood (not recorded which). The genes are TRBV5-8 and TRBJ2-1; a possible D gene is TRBD1 (6 bases). In DNA, the CDR3 is TGTGCCAGCAGCTTAAGAACAGGGTCTTACTACAATGAGCAGTTCTTC. Translated: CASSLRTGSYYNEQFF.